Below are 25 T cell receptor beta chains sequenced from a single sample in a study of T cells in narcolepsy. Produced via immunoSEQ multiplex PCR; TCRdb's table is partial and in-frame only. The data hold 20,000 to 25,000 clones, with 80% to 90% observed a single time. Source material: CD45RA- memory CD4+ T cells from PBMCs. These receptors all come from a human donor with narcolepsy.

This chain uses TRBV10-3 with TRBJ2-2; D is uncertain. The CDR3 extends over 13 amino acids. Trimming stripped 5 bases from V and 7 bases from J, with 11 bases between. Germline CDR1 reads ENHRY; CDR2 reads SYGVKD. CDR3 region: CAISSDSFGELFF. The CDR3 DNA reads TGTGCCATCAGTTCTGACTCCTTCGGGGAGCTGTTTTTT.

The genes are TRBV29-1 and TRBJ2-2; 9 positions agree with TRBD2. This CDR3 is built from 18 residues. V trimming: 4 bases; J trimming: 4 bases; junction bases outside the gene matches: 16. Germline loops: CDR1 SQVTM, CDR2 ANQGSEA. This chain's CDR3 is CSVGGTSLSSGATGELFF. As DNA, the CDR3 is TGCAGCGTTGGAGGGACTAGCCTATCATCGGGCGCCACCGGGGAGCTGTTTTTT.

This clone was counted only a few times. The chain employs TRBV7-9 and TRBJ2-1; 7 bases are a match to TRBD2. CDR1 is SEHNR, CDR2 FQNEAQ, per germline (reference sequence). J gave up 8 bases and V 3 bases, and 10 bases lay outside the gene matches. CDR3 length equals 15 residues. DNA of the CDR3: TGTGCCAGCAGCTTGGTCCCGGGAGGTAGGGATGAGCAGTTCTTC. Protein: CASSLVPGGRDEQFF.

The chain couples TRBV7-9 to TRBJ1-5; D possibly corresponds to TRBD1 (6 bases). CDR1 and CDR2 from the germline V gene are SEHNR and FQNEAQ (reference sequence). V was cut by 1 base and J by 7 bases, with 11 bases left in between. The CDR3 sequence is 14 residues long. Here the CDR3 DNA reads TGTGCCAGCAGCTTAGGGTCAGGGGACCAGCCCCAGCATTTT. Its protein is CASSLGSGDQPQHF.

The rearrangement links TRBV7-9 to TRBJ2-5; D perhaps matches TRBD2 (6 bases). Germline loops: CDR1 SEHNR, CDR2 FQNEAQ (reference sequence). Trimming left V 6 bases short and J 4 bases short, with 21 bases between. The CDR3 spans 16 residues. CDR3 DNA sequence: TGTGCCAGCAGGGGGGGAGCAGAGCGGTTTCGAGAGACCCAGTACTTC. It specifies CASRGGAERFRETQYF.

This clone was counted a few times. The J gene is TRBJ2-5, the V gene TRBV11-1; D gene unclear. Germline CDR1 SGHAT, CDR2 FQDESV (reference sequence). Trimming shortened V by 1 base and J by 5 bases, and 8 bases separated the two germline ends. This CDR3 comprises 13 residues. CDR3 in DNA: TGTGCCAGCAGCTTAGTCGTTTGGGAGACCCAGTACTTC. Translating gives CASSLVVWETQYF.

The rearrangement links TRBV6-5 to TRBJ1-3; D is unresolved. Germline V lookup: CDR1 MNHEY, CDR2 SVGAGI. The length of the CDR3 is 14 residues. The V gene lost 8 bases and the J gene lost 3 bases, with 14 bases spanning the gap. The DNA for the CDR3 is TGTGCCAGCCGCCGTTCGGGAGGTGGAAACACCATATATTTT. Translating gives CASRRSGGGNTIYF.

The rearrangement links TRBV6-1 to TRBJ2-3; possible D gene TRBD2, 5 bases. This CDR3 is built from 14 residues. Trimming cost V 6 bases and J 6 bases, with 16 bases left between them. The V gene's germline CDR1 is MNHNS and CDR2 SASEGT. Here the CDR3 reads CASRGSRPADTQYF. CDR3 bases: TGTGCCAGCAGGGGGAGTAGGCCGGCGGATACGCAGTATTTT.

The chain employs TRBV5-5 and TRBJ2-7, with TRBD2 matching 7 bases. CDR3 length: 18 amino acids. Germline loops: CDR1 SGHKS, CDR2 YYEKEE (reference sequence). Germline trimming cut 3 bases from V and 1 base from J; bases unmatched to any gene: 16. The CDR3 nucleotides read TGTGCCAGCAGCTCCTCGATTGTGACCACCGGGGGGTCCTACGAGCAGTACTTC. This codes for CASSSSIVTTGGSYEQYF. The variable domain in full, with the rest retrieved from reference TRBV5-5 and TRBJ2-7, is DAGVTQSPTHLIKTRGQQVTLRCSPISGHKSVSWYQQVLGQGPQFIFQYYEKEERGRGNFPDRFSARQFPNYSSELNVNALLLGDSALYLCASSSSIVTTGGSYEQYFGPGTRLTVT.

CDR3 sequence (DNA): TGTGCCAGCAGTCTCTACTCCGGGACAGGGAATGGCTACACCTTC. The encoded protein is CASSLYSGTGNGYTF. The rearrangement uses TRBV6-5 and TRBJ1-2; 9 bases align to TRBD1. This CDR3 has 15 residues. Germline-derived CDR1 and CDR2 are MNHEY and SVGAGI. The V and J ends lost 5 bases and 6 bases, in that order; junction bases with no gene match: 10.

The V call is TRBV5-5, the J call TRBJ2-2; D possibly corresponds to TRBD1 (6 bases). Germline V gene lookup returns CDR1 SGHKS and CDR2 YYEKEE (reference sequence). CDR3 size: 17 residues. Trimming cost V 5 bases and J 2 bases, with 19 bases left between them. CDR3 nucleotide sequence: TGTGCCAGCAGACCCGAAACCGGGACAACTAACACCGGGGAGCTGTTTTTT. Its translation is CASRPETGTTNTGELFF.

The chain links TRBV28 to TRBJ2-7; no reliable D call. The CDR3 runs to 13 residues. Trimming pared 6 bases from V and 2 bases from J, leaving 11 bases between. CDR1 and CDR2 from the germline V gene are MDHEN and SYDVKM. For the CDR3, the DNA is TGTGCCAGCAGCCTCAGCGTTACCTACGAGCAGTACTTC. It translates to CASSLSVTYEQYF.

The V gene is TRBV14, the J gene TRBJ2-3, with TRBD2 identical over 8 bases. The germline V gene has CDR1 SGHDN and CDR2 FVKESK. The CDR3 spans 17 residues. Losses at the gene ends were 0 bases for V and 3 bases for J; bases not matched to a gene: 8. The CDR3, as DNA: TGTGCCAGCAGCCAAGATTGGGAGCGGGAGCCAACAGATACGCAGTATTTT. Translation gives CASSQDWEREPTDTQYF.

J is TRBJ2-6 and V is TRBV19, with D perhaps TRBD2 (5 bases). Germline lookup yields CDR1 LNHDA and CDR2 SQIVND (reference sequence). This CDR3 region has 17 residues. V lost 2 bases to trimming and J lost 1 base, with 12 bases between them. The CDR3 region has the DNA TGTGCCAGTAGTATAAAATCGTCGGGATCTGGGGCCAACGTCCTGACTTTC. This gives the protein CASSIKSSGSGANVLTF.

The CDR3 nucleotides are TGTGCCAGCAGCTTGTCGACGGACAGCCTCTTGGGAGAGACCCAGTACTTC. It yields the protein CASSLSTDSLLGETQYF. The chain links TRBV5-5 to TRBJ2-5; a possible D gene is TRBD1 (6 bases). Germline V gives CDR1 SGHKS, CDR2 YYEKEE (reference sequence). This CDR3 comprises 17 residues. V lost 1 base, J lost 4 bases, and 20 bases lay in between.

This chain joins TRBV7-9 and TRBJ1-3, with no clear D. The ends were cut back, 5 bases at V and 7 bases at J, with 24 bases in the middle. Germline V gene data show CDR1 as SEHNR and CDR2 as FQNEAQ (reference sequence). The CDR3 extends over 17 amino acids. DNA for the CDR3: TGTGCCAGCAGCCCTCGGACGACTTCCATTTTCCGGAACACCATATATTTT. It encodes CASSPRTTSIFRNTIYF.

The genes are TRBV19 and TRBJ2-3, with 8 bases aligning to TRBD2. This CDR3 comprises 15 residues. CDR1 is LNHDA, CDR2 SQIVND, per germline (reference sequence). The V and J ends lost 7 bases and 5 bases, in that order; junction bases with no gene match: 11. Here the CDR3 reads CASKKKRELGDTQYF. CDR3 nucleotides: TGTGCCAGTAAAAAAAAGCGGGAGTTGGGAGATACGCAGTATTTT.

The chain combines TRBV29-1 with TRBJ2-7, with D tentatively TRBD2 (5 bases). CDR3 length: 15 residues. Germline V lookup: CDR1 SQVTM, CDR2 ANQGSEA. Trimming shortened V by 3 bases and J by 4 bases, and 19 bases separated the two germline ends. The CDR3 spells CSVETHTGPGYEQYF. CDR3 DNA: TGCAGCGTTGAGACGCACACCGGACCGGGGTACGAGCAGTACTTC.

The genes are TRBV11-3 and TRBJ2-3; 10 bases align to TRBD2. The V and J ends lost 5 bases and 4 bases, in that order; junction bases with no gene match: 9. Germline loops: CDR1 SGHNT, CDR2 YENEEA. There are 16 residues in the CDR3. The CDR3 nucleotides read TGTGCCAGCAGCCCCCCCAGCGGGAGGGGTCCAGATACGCAGTATTTT. As protein: CASSPPSGRGPDTQYF.

This clone was detected only once. The J gene is TRBJ1-5, the V gene TRBV5-8; the match to TRBD1 covers 8 bases. Germline CDR1 reads SGHTS; CDR2 reads YDEGEE. After removal of 5 bases from V and 3 bases from J, the junction contained 7 bases not matched to a gene. The length of the CDR3 is 15 residues. The CDR3 protein is CASRFGQGINQPQHF. CDR3 DNA: TGTGCCAGCAGGTTCGGACAGGGTATCAATCAGCCCCAGCATTTT.

This clone was seen more than once but under ten times. This chain links TRBV7-9 with TRBJ1-2; TRBD1 might be the D (6 bases). The CDR3 extends over 14 amino acids. CDR1 is SEHNR and CDR2 is FQNEAQ in the germline V gene (reference sequence). V gave up 5 bases and J gave up 5 bases, with 15 bases separating them. DNA for the CDR3: TGTGCCAGCAGCCCTTCAACAGGGCCATATGGCTACACCTTC. It yields the protein CASSPSTGPYGYTF.

The V call is TRBV5-6, the J call TRBJ1-5, with D unclear. V gave up 0 bases and J gave up 2 bases, with 18 bases separating them. CDR1 is SGHDT and CDR2 is YYEEEE in the germline V gene. The length of the CDR3 is 18 residues. The DNA for the CDR3 is TGTGCCAGCAGCTTGGCCAAGGTAGGGCTGGGTGGCAATCAGCCCCAGCATTTT. Amino acid sequence: CASSLAKVGLGGNQPQHF. The complete variable domain, with remaining parts taken from reference TRBV5-6 and TRBJ1-5, reads DAGVTQSPTHLIKTRGQQVTLRCSPKSGHDTVSWYQQALGQGPQFIFQYYEEEERQRGNFPDRFSGHQFPNYSSELNVNALLLGDSALYLCASSLAKVGLGGNQPQHFGDGTRLSIL.

This sequence joins TRBV4-3 and TRBJ2-1; 12 positions match TRBD2. Germline loops: CDR1 LGHNA, CDR2 YSLEER. The CDR3 extends over 17 amino acids. With V trimmed by 1 base and J by 10 bases, 11 bases remained unmatched. CDR3 DNA sequence: TGCGCCAGCAGCCAAGGTGTGACTAGCGGGAGATCGAGGGAGCAGTTCTTC. Translation gives CASSQGVTSGRSREQFF.

V usage is TRBV7-6 and J usage is TRBJ1-6, with D maybe TRBD1 (6 bases). Looked up from germline, CDR1 is SGHVS and CDR2 is FNYEAQ. Deletions cut 2 bases from V and 7 bases from J, with 9 bases between. This CDR3 contains 14 residues. CDR3 sequence (DNA): TGTGCCAGCAGCTTAACGGACAGAAATTCACCCCTCCACTTT. Amino acid sequence: CASSLTDRNSPLHF.

The CDR3 reads CSASRGHGYTF. The CDR3 DNA reads TGCAGTGCTTCCCGGGGCCATGGCTACACCTTC. This chain links TRBV20-1 with TRBJ1-2; maybe TRBD1 (5 bases). CDR3 size: 11 residues. Trimming took 5 bases from V and 6 from J, leaving 10 bases between them. CDR1 DFQATT and CDR2 SNEGSKA come from the germline V gene (reference sequence).